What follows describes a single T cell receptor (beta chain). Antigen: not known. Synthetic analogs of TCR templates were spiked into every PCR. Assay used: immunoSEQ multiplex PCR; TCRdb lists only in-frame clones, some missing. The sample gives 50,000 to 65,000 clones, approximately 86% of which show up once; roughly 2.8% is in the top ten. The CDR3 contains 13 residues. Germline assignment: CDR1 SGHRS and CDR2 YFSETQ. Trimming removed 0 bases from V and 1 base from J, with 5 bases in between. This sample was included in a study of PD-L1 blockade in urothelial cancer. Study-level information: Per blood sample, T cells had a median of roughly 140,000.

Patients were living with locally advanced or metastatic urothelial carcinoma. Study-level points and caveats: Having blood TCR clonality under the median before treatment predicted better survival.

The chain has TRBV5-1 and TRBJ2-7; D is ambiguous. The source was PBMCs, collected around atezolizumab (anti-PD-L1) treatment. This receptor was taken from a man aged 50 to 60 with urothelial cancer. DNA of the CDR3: TGCGCCAGCAGCTTGGTACGGTCCTACGAGCAGTACTTC. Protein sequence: CASSLVRSYEQYF.